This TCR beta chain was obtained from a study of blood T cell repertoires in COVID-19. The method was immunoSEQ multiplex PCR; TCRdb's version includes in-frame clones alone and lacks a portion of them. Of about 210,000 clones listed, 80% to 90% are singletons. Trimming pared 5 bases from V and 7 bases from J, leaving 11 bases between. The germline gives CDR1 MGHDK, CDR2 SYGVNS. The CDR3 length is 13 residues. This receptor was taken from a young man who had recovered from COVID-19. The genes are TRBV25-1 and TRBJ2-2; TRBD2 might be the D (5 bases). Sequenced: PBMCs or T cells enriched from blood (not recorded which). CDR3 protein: CASSRGNNGELFF. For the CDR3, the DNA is TGTGCCAGCAGTCGAGGGAATAACGGGGAGCTGTTTTTT.